This T cell receptor (beta chain) was observed in a study of shared clonotypes between healthy human individuals. Study background: Two female and three male donors aged 18 to 49 were enrolled. Broader study findings: What naive subsets generally showed was a larger estimated richness than memory subsets showed.

Of note for this clone: What it recognizes is unknown.

Genomic DNA (from each subset) was split evenly across several immunoSEQ plates. Clones were read by immunoSEQ multiplex PCR, and TCRdb kept only the in-frame ones, dropping some. The top ten hold roughly 1.1% of the sample, which has about 1.5 million clones, around 97% seen once. Sequencing was carried out using naive CD4+ T cells sorted from blood. The subset was: CD45RA+ positively selected. This receptor was taken from a man aged 30 to 39 in good health.

The CDR3 sequence is CASDFRGKNQPQHF. The DNA for the CDR3 is TGTGCCAGCGACTTTAGGGGTAAAAATCAGCCCCAGCATTTT. This sequence joins TRBV6-1 and TRBJ1-5; a weak D match, TRBD1 (5 bases). Trimming pared 8 bases from V and 4 bases from J, leaving 15 bases between. The CDR3 length is 14 residues. CDR1 is MNHNS, CDR2 SASEGT, per germline.